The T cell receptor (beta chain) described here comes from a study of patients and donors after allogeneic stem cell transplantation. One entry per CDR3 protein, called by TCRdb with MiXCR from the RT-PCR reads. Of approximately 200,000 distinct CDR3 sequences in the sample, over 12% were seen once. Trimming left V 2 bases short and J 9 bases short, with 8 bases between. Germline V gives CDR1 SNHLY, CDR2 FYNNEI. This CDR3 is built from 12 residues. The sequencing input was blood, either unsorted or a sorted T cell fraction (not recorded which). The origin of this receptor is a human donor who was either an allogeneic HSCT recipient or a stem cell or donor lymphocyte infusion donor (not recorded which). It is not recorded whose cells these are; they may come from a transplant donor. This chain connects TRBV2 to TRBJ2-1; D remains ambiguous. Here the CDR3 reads CASSEQYGEQFF. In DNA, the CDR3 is TGTGCCAGCAGTGAACAGTATGGTGAGCAGTTCTTC.